A single sample is the source of the 5 T cell receptor beta chains below, sequenced in a study of T cells in tuberculosis. Data came from immunoSEQ multiplex PCR; TCRdb stores just in-frame clones and leaves some out. This sample has roughly 35,000 clones, with about 94% found just once. The source material was PBMCs. The origin of the receptors is a donor aged 5-35 years with latent tuberculosis or without tuberculosis infection.

This clone has a handful of counts. The genes are TRBV12-5 and TRBJ2-2, with 10 bases that match TRBD1. Trimming cost V 6 bases and J 6 bases; bases outside gene matches: 7. Germline CDR1 is LGHNT and CDR2 is FRNRAP. The length of the CDR3 is 15 residues. The CDR3 here is CASGHGTGVSGELFF. In nucleotides, the CDR3 is TGTGCTAGTGGCCACGGGACAGGGGTTTCCGGGGAGCTGTTTTTT.

As DNA, the CDR3 is TGTGCCAGCAGCCTCGACAGTTCTGGGGCCAACGTCCTGACTTTC. Its translation: CASSLDSSGANVLTF. This chain links TRBV11-2 with TRBJ2-6, with D possibly being TRBD1 (5 bases). Germline-derived CDR1 and CDR2 are SGHAT and FQNNGV. The CDR3 runs 15 residues. V lost 5 bases and J lost 1, with 9 bases in between.

V is TRBV5-1 and J is TRBJ2-5; no definite D call. Looked up from germline, CDR1 is SGHRS and CDR2 is YFSETQ. V lost 3 bases and J lost 1, with 10 bases in between. The CDR3 totals 14 residues. This CDR3 is CASSSYDIQETQYF. Written as DNA, the CDR3 is TGCGCCAGCAGCTCGTATGACATCCAAGAGACCCAGTACTTC.

The J gene is TRBJ2-7, the V gene TRBV9; 7 nucleotides match TRBD2. Germline loops: CDR1 SGDLS, CDR2 YYNGEE. Trimming cost V 0 bases and J 3 bases; bases outside gene matches: 6. There are 15 residues in the CDR3. The CDR3 region has the DNA TGTGCCAGCAGCGTAGAGTCTAGCGGAGGCTACGAGCAGTACTTC. It codes for CASSVESSGGYEQYF.

The table lists this clone with a few counts. J is TRBJ1-1 and V is TRBV12-5; 9 bases are a match to TRBD1. The CDR3 spans 15 residues. Losses at the gene ends were 6 bases for V and 5 bases for J; bases not matched to a gene: 10. Germline-derived CDR1 and CDR2 are LGHNT and FRNRAP. CDR3 sequence (DNA): TGTGCTAGTGGCACAGACAGGGGGGTGCGAACTGAAGCTTTCTTT. Amino acid sequence: CASGTDRGVRTEAFF.